Listed below are T cell receptor beta chains from one sample, sequenced in a study of T cells in localized non-small cell lung cancer. Assay: immunoSEQ multiplex PCR; the TCRdb copy retains only in-frame clones and omits some. The repertoire consists of over 20,000 clones, with about 86% occurring once and the leading ten covering roughly 6.2%. The sample in question was peripheral blood, obtained before any cancer treatment. Every receptor here comes from a male donor older than 55 with stage II squamous cell lung carcinoma. The CDR3 runs from the conserved cysteine through the conserved F or W. D genes are given only for firm matches. The size field is filled for only some rows; it gives once, few, many or a size class.

d_gene: TRBD2
v_gene: TRBV5-1
j_gene: TRBJ2-5
abundance: .
CDR3aa: CASSLGASGAQETQYF
CDR3nt: TGCGCCAGCAGCTTGGGGGCTAGCGGGGCGCAAGAGACCCAGTACTTC

d_gene: .
v_gene: TRBV6-1
j_gene: TRBJ1-5
abundance: .
CDR3aa: CASSAYPDSNQPQHF
CDR3nt: TGTGCCAGCAGTGCGTACCCCGATAGCAATCAGCCCCAGCATTTT

d_gene: TRBD2
v_gene: TRBV5-1
j_gene: TRBJ2-5
abundance: .
CDR3aa: CASSEPQKLAGETQYF
CDR3nt: TGCGCCAGCAGCGAACCTCAGAAACTAGCGGGGGAGACCCAGTACTTC

d_gene: TRBD1
v_gene: TRBV28
j_gene: TRBJ2-7
abundance: .
CDR3aa: CASSLPGDSSYEQYF
CDR3nt: TGTGCCAGCAGTCTACCCGGGGACAGCTCCTACGAGCAGTACTTC

d_gene: TRBD1
v_gene: TRBV11-2
j_gene: TRBJ2-3
abundance: once
CDR3aa: CASSTGGPDTQYF
CDR3nt: TGTGCCAGCAGCACAGGGGGTCCGGATACGCAGTATTTT

d_gene: TRBD1
v_gene: TRBV19
j_gene: TRBJ1-6
abundance: .
CDR3aa: CASSIYGDRGRYSPLHF
CDR3nt: TGTGCCAGTAGTATATATGGAGACAGGGGGCGATATTCACCCCTCCACTTT

d_gene: .
v_gene: TRBV6-6
j_gene: TRBJ1-5
abundance: once
CDR3aa: CASGEGVRQPQHF
CDR3nt: TGTGCCAGCGGGGAAGGGGTTAGGCAGCCCCAGCATTTT

d_gene: .
v_gene: TRBV7-2
j_gene: TRBJ2-2
abundance: .
CDR3aa: CASSLDRPTGELFF
CDR3nt: TGTGCCAGCAGCTTGGACAGACCAACCGGGGAGCTGTTTTTT

d_gene: .
v_gene: TRBV19
j_gene: TRBJ1-5
abundance: .
CDR3aa: CASSIGPAGLNQPQHF
CDR3nt: TGTGCCAGTAGTATAGGCCCGGCAGGACTAAATCAGCCCCAGCATTTT

d_gene: TRBD1
v_gene: TRBV18
j_gene: TRBJ1-1
abundance: .
CDR3aa: CASSQRTGLTEAFF
CDR3nt: TGTGCCAGCTCTCAAAGGACAGGGCTGACTGAAGCTTTCTTT

d_gene: TRBD2
v_gene: TRBV28
j_gene: TRBJ2-7
abundance: .
CDR3aa: CASNPSGRMGEQYF
CDR3nt: TGTGCCAGCAACCCTAGCGGGAGAATGGGCGAGCAGTACTTC

d_gene: TRBD1
v_gene: TRBV13
j_gene: TRBJ1-5
abundance: .
CDR3aa: CASSSGQGASIQHF
CDR3nt: TGTGCCAGCAGCTCTGGACAGGGGGCATCGATCCAGCATTTT

d_gene: .
v_gene: TRBV25-1
j_gene: TRBJ1-3
abundance: .
CDR3aa: CASRASGGFGNTIYF
CDR3nt: TGTGCCAGCAGGGCCTCCGGGGGTTTCGGAAACACCATATATTTT

d_gene: TRBD1
v_gene: TRBV29-1
j_gene: TRBJ1-2
abundance: .
CDR3aa: CSVVGDRDFGGYTF
CDR3nt: TGCAGCGTTGTGGGGGACAGGGACTTTGGTGGCTACACCTTC

d_gene: .
v_gene: TRBV19
j_gene: TRBJ1-5
abundance: .
CDR3aa: CASSDWVNQPQHF
CDR3nt: TGTGCCAGTAGCGATTGGGTTAATCAGCCCCAGCATTTT

d_gene: TRBD1
v_gene: TRBV6-5
j_gene: TRBJ1-4
abundance: .
CDR3aa: CASSKTIGGGEKLFF
CDR3nt: TGTGCCAGCAGTAAGACCATAGGGGGCGGAGAAAAACTGTTTTTT

d_gene: TRBD2
v_gene: TRBV7-2
j_gene: TRBJ2-3
abundance: few
CDR3aa: CASRPSGGMDTQYF
CDR3nt: TGTGCCAGCAGACCTAGCGGGGGTATGGATACGCAGTATTTT

d_gene: TRBD2
v_gene: TRBV28
j_gene: TRBJ2-5
abundance: .
CDR3aa: CASRSGTSVPSETQYF
CDR3nt: TGTGCCAGCAGGAGCGGGACTAGCGTTCCATCAGAGACCCAGTACTTC

d_gene: .
v_gene: TRBV19
j_gene: TRBJ1-1
abundance: .
CDR3aa: CASSKQGSTEAFF
CDR3nt: TGTGCCAGTAGTAAGCAGGGTAGCACTGAAGCTTTCTTT

d_gene: .
v_gene: TRBV6-1
j_gene: TRBJ1-6
abundance: .
CDR3aa: CASTVASSPLHF
CDR3nt: TGTGCCAGCACAGTGGCTAGTTCACCCCTCCACTTT

d_gene: TRBD2
v_gene: TRBV6-6
j_gene: TRBJ2-3
abundance: .
CDR3aa: CASTAGVRTDTQYF
CDR3nt: TGTGCCAGCACCGCGGGGGTTCGAACAGATACGCAGTATTTT

d_gene: .
v_gene: TRBV10-3
j_gene: TRBJ1-6
abundance: few
CDR3aa: CAISDRQDNSPLHF
CDR3nt: TGTGCCATCAGTGATCGGCAGGATAATTCACCCCTCCACTTT

d_gene: .
v_gene: TRBV11-3
j_gene: TRBJ2-4
abundance: .
CDR3aa: CASSSEFTGKNIQYF
CDR3nt: TGTGCCAGCAGCTCAGAGTTTACAGGCAAAAACATTCAGTACTTC

d_gene: .
v_gene: TRBV7-9
j_gene: TRBJ2-2
abundance: .
CDR3aa: CASSLGSRRTGELFF
CDR3nt: TGTGCCAGCAGCTTAGGGTCCAGGAGGACCGGGGAGCTGTTTTTT

d_gene: TRBD1
v_gene: TRBV27
j_gene: TRBJ2-7
abundance: .
CDR3aa: CASSFSTGDEQYF
CDR3nt: TGTGCCAGCAGTTTTTCGACAGGGGACGAGCAGTACTTC

d_gene: .
v_gene: TRBV9
j_gene: TRBJ2-3
abundance: .
CDR3aa: CASSVENTDTQYF
CDR3nt: TGTGCCAGCAGCGTAGAAAACACAGATACGCAGTATTTT

d_gene: .
v_gene: TRBV29-1
j_gene: TRBJ2-6
abundance: .
CDR3aa: CSVEPTGDCGANVLTF
CDR3nt: TGCAGCGTTGAACCCACCGGGGATTGTGGGGCCAACGTCCTGACTTTC

d_gene: TRBD1
v_gene: TRBV29-1
j_gene: TRBJ1-1
abundance: .
CDR3aa: CSVENRGNTEAFF
CDR3nt: TGCAGCGTTGAAAACAGGGGGAACACTGAAGCTTTCTTT

d_gene: .
v_gene: TRBV6-6
j_gene: TRBJ1-2
abundance: few
CDR3aa: CASSYTRGVSYGYTF
CDR3nt: TGTGCCAGCAGTTATACCAGGGGAGTATCCTATGGCTACACCTTC

d_gene: .
v_gene: TRBV12-5
j_gene: TRBJ1-5
abundance: .
CDR3aa: CASRLAGSQPQHF
CDR3nt: TGTGCTAGTCGGTTGGCTGGAAGCCAGCCCCAGCATTTT

d_gene: TRBD2
v_gene: TRBV6-5
j_gene: TRBJ2-1
abundance: .
CDR3aa: CASRPRAGGPDEQFF
CDR3nt: TGTGCCAGCCGACCCCGAGCGGGGGGGCCTGATGAGCAGTTCTTC

d_gene: .
v_gene: TRBV29-1
j_gene: TRBJ2-7
abundance: .
CDR3aa: CSVIRNWDSPYEQYF
CDR3nt: TGCAGCGTCATCAGAAACTGGGACTCCCCCTACGAGCAGTACTTC

d_gene: .
v_gene: TRBV28
j_gene: TRBJ1-5
abundance: .
CDR3aa: CASTPGPLYQPQHF
CDR3nt: TGTGCCAGCACTCCCGGACCACTCTATCAGCCCCAGCATTTT

d_gene: .
v_gene: TRBV7-9
j_gene: TRBJ2-3
abundance: .
CDR3aa: CASDSPPDGQSTDTQYF
CDR3nt: TGTGCCAGCGATTCCCCTCCCGACGGACAGAGCACAGATACGCAGTATTTT

d_gene: TRBD2
v_gene: TRBV7-9
j_gene: TRBJ2-7
abundance: once
CDR3aa: CASSAGGRAYEQYF
CDR3nt: TGTGCCAGCAGCGCGGGGGGCCGCGCCTACGAGCAGTACTTC

d_gene: .
v_gene: TRBV9
j_gene: TRBJ1-4
abundance: .
CDR3aa: CASSGTPTNEKLFF
CDR3nt: TGTGCCAGCAGCGGGACTCCTACCAATGAAAAACTGTTTTTT

d_gene: .
v_gene: TRBV6-1
j_gene: TRBJ1-1
abundance: .
CDR3aa: CASSPTRRDTEAFF
CDR3nt: TGTGCCAGCTCCCCAACCCGACGGGACACTGAAGCTTTCTTT

d_gene: .
v_gene: TRBV23-1
j_gene: TRBJ1-1
abundance: .
CDR3aa: CASNGGNTEAFF
CDR3nt: TGCGCCAGCAACGGGGGGAACACTGAAGCTTTCTTT

d_gene: .
v_gene: TRBV7-9
j_gene: TRBJ1-2
abundance: .
CDR3aa: CASSFTRDYGYTF
CDR3nt: TGTGCCAGCAGCTTTACCCGGGACTATGGCTACACCTTC

d_gene: TRBD1
v_gene: TRBV29-1
j_gene: TRBJ1-2
abundance: .
CDR3aa: CSVITSQGKSDGYTF
CDR3nt: TGCAGCGTTATAACCTCACAGGGGAAAAGCGATGGCTACACCTTC

d_gene: .
v_gene: TRBV6-5
j_gene: TRBJ1-5
abundance: .
CDR3aa: CASGGQGNQPQHF
CDR3nt: TGTGCCAGCGGGGGTCAGGGCAATCAGCCCCAGCATTTT

d_gene: .
v_gene: TRBV19
j_gene: TRBJ1-5
abundance: .
CDR3aa: CASSIGGVGRQPQHF
CDR3nt: TGTGCCAGTAGTATCGGAGGGGTGGGGAGGCAGCCCCAGCATTTT

d_gene: .
v_gene: TRBV5-6
j_gene: TRBJ2-5
abundance: .
CDR3aa: CASSLATGFQETQYF
CDR3nt: TGTGCCAGCAGCTTGGCGACAGGATTCCAAGAGACCCAGTACTTC

d_gene: TRBD1
v_gene: TRBV5-1
j_gene: TRBJ1-1
abundance: .
CDR3aa: CASSLDRGTNTEAFF
CDR3nt: TGCGCCAGCAGCTTGGACAGGGGAACGAACACTGAAGCTTTCTTT

d_gene: .
v_gene: TRBV6-5
j_gene: TRBJ2-7
abundance: .
CDR3aa: CASWDTRGYEQYF
CDR3nt: TGTGCCAGCTGGGATACGCGGGGATACGAGCAGTACTTC

d_gene: .
v_gene: TRBV2
j_gene: TRBJ2-3
abundance: .
CDR3aa: CASSDGLLTDTQYF
CDR3nt: TGTGCCAGCAGTGACGGACTCCTCACAGATACGCAGTATTTT

d_gene: .
v_gene: TRBV6-1
j_gene: TRBJ2-5
abundance: .
CDR3aa: CASSDVPGRQETQYF
CDR3nt: TGTGCCAGCAGTGACGTTCCGGGGCGGCAAGAGACCCAGTACTTC

d_gene: .
v_gene: TRBV11-3
j_gene: TRBJ2-3
abundance: .
CDR3aa: CASSLGGTTDTQYF
CDR3nt: TGTGCCAGCAGCTTGGGAGGAACTACAGATACGCAGTATTTT

d_gene: TRBD1
v_gene: TRBV6-1
j_gene: TRBJ1-6
abundance: .
CDR3aa: CASSMGQNNSPLHF
CDR3nt: TGTGCCAGCAGTATGGGACAGAATAATTCACCCCTCCACTTT

d_gene: TRBD1
v_gene: TRBV9
j_gene: TRBJ2-1
abundance: .
CDR3aa: CASSSGHRGQGEQFF
CDR3nt: TGTGCCAGCAGCTCCGGGCACAGGGGGCAGGGTGAGCAGTTCTTC

d_gene: .
v_gene: TRBV7-9
j_gene: TRBJ1-4
abundance: .
CDR3aa: CASSLVVGTNEKLFF
CDR3nt: TGTGCCAGCAGCTTAGTGGTGGGGACGAATGAAAAACTGTTTTTT

d_gene: TRBD2
v_gene: TRBV27
j_gene: TRBJ2-1
abundance: .
CDR3aa: CASSLWGGGQYNEQFF
CDR3nt: TGTGCCAGCAGTTTATGGGGGGGAGGGCAGTACAATGAGCAGTTCTTC

d_gene: .
v_gene: TRBV28
j_gene: TRBJ1-4
abundance: .
CDR3aa: CASSLFYEKLFF
CDR3nt: TGTGCCAGCAGTTTATTCTACGAAAAACTGTTTTTT

d_gene: .
v_gene: TRBV18
j_gene: TRBJ2-3
abundance: .
CDR3aa: CASSPQGDTQYF
CDR3nt: TGTGCCAGCTCACCCCAGGGAGATACGCAGTATTTT

d_gene: .
v_gene: TRBV28
j_gene: TRBJ1-2
abundance: .
CDR3aa: CASSGTQSVYTF
CDR3nt: TGTGCCAGCAGCGGGACCCAGTCGGTCTACACCTTC

d_gene: .
v_gene: TRBV19
j_gene: TRBJ2-7
abundance: once
CDR3aa: CASSVHRGEQYF
CDR3nt: TGTGCCAGTAGTGTACACCGTGGGGAGCAGTACTTC

d_gene: .
v_gene: TRBV6-5
j_gene: TRBJ1-5
abundance: .
CDR3aa: CASSSGVGNQPQHF
CDR3nt: TGTGCCAGCAGTTCAGGGGTGGGCAATCAGCCCCAGCATTTT

d_gene: .
v_gene: TRBV6-5
j_gene: TRBJ1-3
abundance: .
CDR3aa: CASSSGDVGNTIYF
CDR3nt: TGTGCCAGCAGTTCCGGGGACGTTGGAAACACCATATATTTT

d_gene: .
v_gene: TRBV7-2
j_gene: TRBJ1-1
abundance: .
CDR3aa: CASSFEGQRGILAFF
CDR3nt: TGTGCCAGCAGCTTCGAAGGACAGAGGGGGATCTTGGCTTTCTTT

d_gene: .
v_gene: TRBV18
j_gene: TRBJ1-3
abundance: .
CDR3aa: CASSPTTQTSGNTIYF
CDR3nt: TGTGCCAGCTCACCAACCACTCAGACCTCTGGAAACACCATATATTTT